Below, one TCR beta chain is given with its context. Looked up from germline, CDR1 is SNHLY and CDR2 is FYNNEI. J lost 0 bases, V lost 2 bases, and 12 bases had no gene match. CDR3 length equals 19 residues. The sample comes from a study of blood T cell repertoires in COVID-19. Study information: Collection of acute and convalescent COVID-19 samples took place in the United States, Italy and Spain. T cells, B-cell-depleted T cells, or PBMCs supplied cDNA or gDNA.

Clones were sequenced by immunoSEQ multiplex PCR, and TCRdb holds only the in-frame ones, with some missing. The sample records fewer than 450,000 clones, approximately 84% being singletons. Cohorts were based on clinical histories the participants reported. Resolution of symptoms, clearance, or two negative PCRs was present in recovered Cohort 3 donors. The chain links TRBV2 to TRBJ1-4, with TRBD1 matching over 7 bases. Specimen: PBMCs or T cells enriched from blood (not recorded which). The clonotype was recovered from a woman aged 25 to 45 who had recovered from COVID-19. CDR3 protein: CASSEFRQGFFATNEKLFF. The CDR3, as DNA: TGTGCCAGCAGTGAATTTCGACAGGGTTTCTTTGCAACTAATGAAAAACTGTTTTTT.